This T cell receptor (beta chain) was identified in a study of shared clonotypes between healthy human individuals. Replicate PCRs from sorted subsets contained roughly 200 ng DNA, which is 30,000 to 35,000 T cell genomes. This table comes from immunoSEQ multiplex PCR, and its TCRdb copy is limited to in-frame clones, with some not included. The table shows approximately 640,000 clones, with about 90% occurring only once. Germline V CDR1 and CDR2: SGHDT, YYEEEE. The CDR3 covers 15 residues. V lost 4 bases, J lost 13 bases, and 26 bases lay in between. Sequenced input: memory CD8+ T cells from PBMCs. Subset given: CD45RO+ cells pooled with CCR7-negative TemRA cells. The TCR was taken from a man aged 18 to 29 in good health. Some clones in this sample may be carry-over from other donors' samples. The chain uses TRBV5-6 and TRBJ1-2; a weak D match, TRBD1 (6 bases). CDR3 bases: TGTGCCAGCAGCCCGAGCGGCAGGGGCCCACTTTTCCCCACCTTC. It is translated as CASSPSGRGPLFPTF.